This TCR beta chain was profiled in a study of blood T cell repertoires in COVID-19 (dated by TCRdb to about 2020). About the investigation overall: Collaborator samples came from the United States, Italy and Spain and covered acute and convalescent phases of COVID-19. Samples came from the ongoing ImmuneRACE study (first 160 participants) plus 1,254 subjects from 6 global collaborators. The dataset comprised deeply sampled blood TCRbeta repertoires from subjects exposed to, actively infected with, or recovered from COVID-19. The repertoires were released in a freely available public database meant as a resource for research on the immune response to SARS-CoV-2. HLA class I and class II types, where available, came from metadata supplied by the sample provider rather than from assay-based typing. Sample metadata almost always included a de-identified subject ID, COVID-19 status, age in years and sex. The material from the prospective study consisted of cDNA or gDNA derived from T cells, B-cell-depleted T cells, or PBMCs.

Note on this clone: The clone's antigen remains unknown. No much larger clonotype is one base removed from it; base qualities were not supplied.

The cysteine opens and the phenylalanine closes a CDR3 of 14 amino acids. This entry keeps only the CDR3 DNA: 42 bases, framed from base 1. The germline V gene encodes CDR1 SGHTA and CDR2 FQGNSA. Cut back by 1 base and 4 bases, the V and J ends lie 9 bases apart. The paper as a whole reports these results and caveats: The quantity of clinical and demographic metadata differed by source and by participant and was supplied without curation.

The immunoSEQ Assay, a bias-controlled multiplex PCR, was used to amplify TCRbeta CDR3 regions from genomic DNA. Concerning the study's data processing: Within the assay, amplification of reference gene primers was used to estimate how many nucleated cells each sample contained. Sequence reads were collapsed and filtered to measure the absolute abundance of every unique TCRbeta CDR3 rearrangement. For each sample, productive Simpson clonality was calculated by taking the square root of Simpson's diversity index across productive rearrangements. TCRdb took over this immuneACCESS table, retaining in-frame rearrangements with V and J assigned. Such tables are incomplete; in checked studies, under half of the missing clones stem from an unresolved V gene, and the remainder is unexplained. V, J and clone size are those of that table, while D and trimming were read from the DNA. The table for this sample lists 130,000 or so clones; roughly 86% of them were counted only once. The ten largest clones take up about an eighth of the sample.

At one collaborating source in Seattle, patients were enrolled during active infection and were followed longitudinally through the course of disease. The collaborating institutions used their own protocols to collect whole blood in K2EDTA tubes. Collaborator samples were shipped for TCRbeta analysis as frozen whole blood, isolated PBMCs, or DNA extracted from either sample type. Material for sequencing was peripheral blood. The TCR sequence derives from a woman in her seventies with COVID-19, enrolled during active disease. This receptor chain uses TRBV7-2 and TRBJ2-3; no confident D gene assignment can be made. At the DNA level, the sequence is TGTGCCAGCAGCTTAGATCCTTTTCCAGATACGCAGTATTTT. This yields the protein CASSLDPFPDTQYF.